Described below is a single T cell receptor (beta chain) sequence and its context. V shed 3 bases and J 2 bases; nucleotides not matched to a gene: 5. Germline V gives CDR1 SGHRS, CDR2 YFSETQ. The CDR3 extends over 15 amino acids. These data come from a study of control samples from healthy donors and cancer patients. The table came from immunoSEQ multiplex PCR; TCRdb's copy has only in-frame clones and leaves some out. The sample holds around 82,000 clones, over 75% seen once. Sequences were obtained from blood. The genes are TRBV5-1 and TRBJ1-2; 9 nucleotides line up with TRBD1. The sequence came from a man aged 45 to 65 in good health. This CDR3 reads CASSWGDRDNYGYTF. The CDR3 bases are TGCGCCAGCAGCTGGGGGGACAGGGACAACTATGGCTACACCTTC.